This T cell receptor (beta chain) is drawn from a study of cytomegalovirus exposure and HLA in healthy donors. Across the whole study: Drawn from HLA-typed donors, 83 million or so unique TCRs were held in an early data release.

The PCR made use of 60 Vbeta and 13 Jbeta primers. Using immunoSEQ multiplex PCR, the repertoire was profiled, and TCRdb retains in-frame clones only, with some absent. The sample data list approximately 50,000 clones. V trimming: 1 base; J trimming: 3 bases; junction bases outside the gene matches: 2. There are 15 residues in the CDR3. Germline CDR1 LGHNA, CDR2 YSLEER. Notes on the study in general: Whilst most TCR sequences proved rare, a subset of public TCRs occurred across many donors. Being productive about 90% or about 30% of the time was typical of most TCR beta V segments in an earlier analysis. A later analysis reported that several of the most significant clusters appeared to be linked to common viral pathogens, among them Epstein-Barr virus.

Points on this clone: Its matching antigen is unknown.

Sequencing used PBMCs. The genes are TRBV4-3 and TRBJ2-7; 11 bases are shared with TRBD1. This TCR came from a male donor in good health and CMV-seropositive. This CDR3 reads CASSQGGQGVYEQYF. The CDR3 DNA reads as TGCGCCAGCAGCCAAGGGGGACAGGGGGTCTACGAGCAGTACTTC.